This is a list of T cell receptor beta chains from one sample in a study of PD-L1 blockade in urothelial cancer. Data came from immunoSEQ multiplex PCR; TCRdb stores just in-frame clones and leaves some out. Here the sample spans around 100,000 clones, approximately 85% being singletons. The specimen was PBMCs, collected around atezolizumab (anti-PD-L1) treatment. The receptor set was obtained from a man over 45 with urothelial cancer. Both conserved end residues are part of each CDR3. A D gene is named only where the DNA matches it firmly. Clone size is not always given. Where it is, it says once, few, many or a class for expanded clones.

CDR3 DNA	CDR3 protein	V gene	clone size	J gene	D gene
TGCAGCGGTCGTCAGGGGGCAGGGTACGAGCAGTACTTC	CSGRQGAGYEQYF	TRBV29-1	NA	TRBJ2-7	TRBD1
TGTGCCAGCAGCGCGACTAGGGTGAATGAGCAGTTCTTC	CASSATRVNEQFF	TRBV11-3	NA	TRBJ2-1	NA
TGTGCCAGCAGCTTAGTTTGGGGACAGGGGAACGAGCAGTACTTC	CASSLVWGQGNEQYF	TRBV7-2	NA	TRBJ2-7	TRBD1
TGCAGTGCAAGGACTAACTACGAGCAGTACTTC	CSARTNYEQYF	TRBV20-1	NA	TRBJ2-7	NA
TGTGCCAGTAGTCGCGACAGGGCAGAGCAGTTCTTC	CASSRDRAEQFF	TRBV19	NA	TRBJ2-1	TRBD1
TGTGCCAGCACCAACAGGGAGGGGTTCGGCCTTGGCTACACCTTC	CASTNREGFGLGYTF	TRBV6-5	NA	TRBJ1-2	NA
TGCGCCAGCAGTGAGTCTGGGGAGCAGTACTTC	CASSESGEQYF	TRBV10-2	NA	TRBJ2-5	NA
TGCGCCAGCAGGGAGACAGGGTTCCTGACTTTC	CASRETGFLTF	TRBV5-1	once	TRBJ2-6	TRBD1
TGTGCCAGCAGCGCTACCGGGACAGCGAGTGGCTACACCTTC	CASSATGTASGYTF	TRBV9	NA	TRBJ1-2	TRBD1
TGCGCCAGCAGCCCGGCTAGCGTCAATGAGCAGTTCTTC	CASSPASVNEQFF	TRBV5-1	NA	TRBJ2-1	NA
TGCGCCAGCAGCTTGCGGGGCCAGGGGGACGAGCAGTACTTC	CASSLRGQGDEQYF	TRBV5-1	once	TRBJ2-7	TRBD1
TGCGCCAGCAGGGCCGGGACAGGGGGTAGCATTCAGTACTTC	CASRAGTGGSIQYF	TRBV5-1	NA	TRBJ2-4	TRBD1
TGCAGCGCCGAGACAGGGAGCCAGAACACTGAAGCTTTCTTT	CSAETGSQNTEAFF	TRBV29-1	NA	TRBJ1-1	TRBD1
TGTGCCAGCAGCTTACTACCGGGACAGGGGGCGCCAGGGCAGTACTTC	CASSLLPGQGAPGQYF	TRBV6-6	NA	TRBJ2-7	TRBD1
TGTGCCAGCAGCAATGGAGGGGGCGGGAGGGGGGCGACCCAGTACTTC	CASSNGGGGRGATQYF	TRBV5-4	NA	TRBJ2-5	TRBD2
TGTGCCACCAAGAATCCCGGGGGCTACGAGCAGTACTTC	CATKNPGGYEQYF	TRBV6-5	NA	TRBJ2-7	NA
TGTGCCAGGGCGAAGGGGTCCACAGATACGCAGTATTTT	CARAKGSTDTQYF	TRBV2	NA	TRBJ2-3	NA
TGTGCCAGCAGTCGACGGGGGACAGGGGGCGGGACGAACACCGGGGAGCTGTTTTTT	CASSRRGTGGGTNTGELFF	TRBV7-6	NA	TRBJ2-2	TRBD1
TGTGCCATCAGTGAGGGTCTGGTACCGGGAGGGGGGAAAGATACGCAGTATTTT	CAISEGLVPGGGKDTQYF	TRBV10-3	NA	TRBJ2-3	TRBD2
TGTGCCAGCTCACCTAATGTAGACTTGAACACTGAAGCTTTCTTT	CASSPNVDLNTEAFF	TRBV18	NA	TRBJ1-1	NA
TGTGCCAGCAGTCCCGGAAACACAGAAGAGACCCAGTACTTC	CASSPGNTEETQYF	TRBV28	NA	TRBJ2-5	NA
TGTGCCAGCAGTTTAACAGGGCCCTACGAGCAGTACTTC	CASSLTGPYEQYF	TRBV28	NA	TRBJ2-7	NA
TGTGCCAGCAGCCCGCTCGAGGGAGCTTACAATGAGCAGTTCTTC	CASSPLEGAYNEQFF	TRBV7-2	many	TRBJ2-1	NA
TGTGCCAGCAGTTCCAGGGGCCCGAACACCGGGGAGCTGTTTTTT	CASSSRGPNTGELFF	TRBV6-6	NA	TRBJ2-2	NA
TGTGCCAGCTCACCGGTAGGAGCAGCCAAAAACATTCAGTACTTC	CASSPVGAAKNIQYF	TRBV18	NA	TRBJ2-4	NA
TGTGCCAGCAGCCGACTAGCGGGAGAGGTAGATACGCAGTATTTT	CASSRLAGEVDTQYF	TRBV5-4	NA	TRBJ2-3	TRBD2
TGTGCCAGCAGCTTAACCCCGACTAGCGGAACCTACGAGCAGTACTTC	CASSLTPTSGTYEQYF	TRBV7-3	NA	TRBJ2-7	TRBD2
TGTGCCAGCAGCTCACCGGTGTCGGGGAACTTGACAGGGAGCACAGATACGCAGTATTTT	CASSSPVSGNLTGSTDTQYF	TRBV9	NA	TRBJ2-3	TRBD1
TGTGCCACCGGGAGGGGAGGGGAGGGGGATGGCTACACCTTC	CATGRGGEGDGYTF	TRBV28	few	TRBJ1-2	NA
TGCAGCGCGGGACTAGCCACGGCCGGGGAGCTGTTTTTT	CSAGLATAGELFF	TRBV29-1	NA	TRBJ2-2	TRBD2